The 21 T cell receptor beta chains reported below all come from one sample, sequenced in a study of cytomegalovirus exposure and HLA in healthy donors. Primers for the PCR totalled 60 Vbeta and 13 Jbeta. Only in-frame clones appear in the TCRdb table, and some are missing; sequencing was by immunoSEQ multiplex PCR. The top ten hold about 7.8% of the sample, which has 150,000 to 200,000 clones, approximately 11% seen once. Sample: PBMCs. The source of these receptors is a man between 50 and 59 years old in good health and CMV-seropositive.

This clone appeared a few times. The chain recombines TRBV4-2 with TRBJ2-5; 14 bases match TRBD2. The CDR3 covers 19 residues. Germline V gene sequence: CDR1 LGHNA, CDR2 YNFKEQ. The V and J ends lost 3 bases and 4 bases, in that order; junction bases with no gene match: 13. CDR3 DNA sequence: TGTGCCAGCAGCCAGTTTACCGGGACTAGCGGGGGTTGGGGAGAGACCCAGTACTTC. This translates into CASSQFTGTSGGWGETQYF.

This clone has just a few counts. The CDR3 loop is CASSWALAGAGRETQYF. DNA of the CDR3: TGTGCCAGCAGCTGGGCCCTAGCGGGGGCGGGGAGAGAGACCCAGTACTTC. V gene TRBV5-6 combines with J gene TRBJ2-5, with 10 bases fitting TRBD2. The CDR3 runs to 17 residues. V trimming: 3 bases; J trimming: 4 bases; junction bases outside the gene matches: 12. Germline loops: CDR1 SGHDT, CDR2 YYEEEE.

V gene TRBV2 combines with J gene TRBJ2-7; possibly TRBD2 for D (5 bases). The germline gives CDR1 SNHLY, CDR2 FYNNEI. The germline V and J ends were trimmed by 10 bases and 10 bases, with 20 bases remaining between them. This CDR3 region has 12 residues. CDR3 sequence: CATGDPGKVQYV. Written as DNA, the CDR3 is TGTGCCACCGGGGATCCCGGGAAGGTACAGTACGTC.

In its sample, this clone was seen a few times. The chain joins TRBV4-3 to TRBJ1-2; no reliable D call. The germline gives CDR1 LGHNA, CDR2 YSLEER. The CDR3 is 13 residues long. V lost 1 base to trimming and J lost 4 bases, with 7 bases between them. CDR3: CASSQALSYGYTF. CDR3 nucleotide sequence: TGCGCCAGCAGCCAAGCGTTGTCCTATGGCTACACCTTC.

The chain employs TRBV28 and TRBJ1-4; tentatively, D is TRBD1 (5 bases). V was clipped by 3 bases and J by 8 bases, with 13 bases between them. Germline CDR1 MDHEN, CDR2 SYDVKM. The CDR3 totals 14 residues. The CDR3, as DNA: TGTGCCAGCAGTTTGATTGGAGGGGACGAAAAACTGTTTTTT. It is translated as CASSLIGGDEKLFF. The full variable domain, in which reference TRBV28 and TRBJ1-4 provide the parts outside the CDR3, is DVKVTQSSRYLVKRTGEKVFLECVQDMDHENMFWYRQDPGLGLRLIYFSYDVKMKEKGDIPEGYSVSREKKERFSLILESASTNQTSMYLCASSLIGGDEKLFFGSGTQLSVL.

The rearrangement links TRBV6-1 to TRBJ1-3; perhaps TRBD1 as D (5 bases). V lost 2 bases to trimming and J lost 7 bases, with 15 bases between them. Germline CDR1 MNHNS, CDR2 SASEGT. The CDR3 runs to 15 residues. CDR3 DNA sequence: TGTGCCAGCAGTGAATACGGCAGGGTAGGGAACACCATATATTTT. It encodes CASSEYGRVGNTIYF.

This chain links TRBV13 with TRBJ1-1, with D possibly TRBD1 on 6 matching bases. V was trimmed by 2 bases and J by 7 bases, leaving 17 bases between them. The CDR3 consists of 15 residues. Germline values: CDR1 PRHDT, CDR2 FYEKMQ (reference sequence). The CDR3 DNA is TGTGCCAGCAGCTTACTTCTACAGGGAGTCGATGAAGCTTTCTTT. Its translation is CASSLLLQGVDEAFF.

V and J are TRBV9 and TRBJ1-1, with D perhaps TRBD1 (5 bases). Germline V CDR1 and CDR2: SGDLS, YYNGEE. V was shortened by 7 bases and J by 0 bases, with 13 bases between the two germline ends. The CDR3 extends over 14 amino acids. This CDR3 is CASSPGQLNTEAFF. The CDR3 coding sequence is TGTGCCAGCTCCCCAGGGCAGCTGAACACTGAAGCTTTCTTT.

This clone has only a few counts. CDR3 coding DNA: TGTGCCAGCAGTGAAGCCTGGCAGGGTACTGAAGCTTTCTTT. Amino acids: CASSEAWQGTEAFF. The chain combines TRBV6-1 with TRBJ1-1; maybe TRBD1 (5 bases). The CDR3 extends over 14 amino acids. Germline V gene sequence: CDR1 MNHNS, CDR2 SASEGT. The V gene lost 0 bases and the J gene lost 5 bases, with 10 bases spanning the gap.

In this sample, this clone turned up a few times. In DNA, the CDR3 is TGTGCCAGCAGCTTAGAGCGCTGGAACACTGAAGCTTTCTTT. Translation gives CASSLERWNTEAFF. The genes are TRBV11-3 and TRBJ1-1; D is uncertain. V dropped 0 bases and J dropped 1 base, with 6 bases sitting between them. The CDR3 is made up of 14 amino acids. CDR1 is SGHNT, CDR2 YENEEA, per germline.

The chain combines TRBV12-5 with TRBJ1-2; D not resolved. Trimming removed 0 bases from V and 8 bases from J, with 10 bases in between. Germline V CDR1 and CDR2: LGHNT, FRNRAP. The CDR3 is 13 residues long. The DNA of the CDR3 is TGTGCTAGTGGTTTGGTATCAGTCGGGGGCTACACCTTC. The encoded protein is CASGLVSVGGYTF.

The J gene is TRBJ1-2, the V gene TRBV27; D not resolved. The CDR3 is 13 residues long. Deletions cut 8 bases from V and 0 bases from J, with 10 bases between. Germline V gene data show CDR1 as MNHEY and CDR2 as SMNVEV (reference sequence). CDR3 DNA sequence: TGTGCCAGCTCCTCAGGTCCTAACTATGGCTACACCTTC. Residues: CASSSGPNYGYTF.

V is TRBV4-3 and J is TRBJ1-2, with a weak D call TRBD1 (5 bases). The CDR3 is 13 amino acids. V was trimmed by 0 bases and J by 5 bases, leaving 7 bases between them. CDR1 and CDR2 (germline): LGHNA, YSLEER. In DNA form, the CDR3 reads TGCGCCAGCAGCCAAGATCAGGGTTATGGCTACACCTTC. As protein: CASSQDQGYGYTF.

The DNA of the CDR3 is TGTGCCAGCAGTCCCGGGCCCCGGGGGAAAAAACTGTTTTTT. Translation: CASSPGPRGKKLFF. The chain employs TRBV27 and TRBJ1-4; tentative D call: TRBD1 (5 bases). Germline assignment: CDR1 MNHEY and CDR2 SMNVEV (reference sequence). The CDR3 extends over 14 amino acids. The V end lost 5 bases, the J end lost 9 bases, and 16 bases lay between the germline ends.

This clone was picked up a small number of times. For the CDR3, the DNA is TGTGCCAGCAGTGAAGCGCCAGGGTATGGTGGAGCTTTCTTT. As protein: CASSEAPGYGGAFF. The chain recombines TRBV2 with TRBJ1-1; D might be TRBD1 (5 bases). Germline-derived CDR1 and CDR2 are SNHLY and FYNNEI. This CDR3 comprises 14 residues. The V gene lost 0 bases and the J gene lost 10 bases, with 15 bases spanning the gap.

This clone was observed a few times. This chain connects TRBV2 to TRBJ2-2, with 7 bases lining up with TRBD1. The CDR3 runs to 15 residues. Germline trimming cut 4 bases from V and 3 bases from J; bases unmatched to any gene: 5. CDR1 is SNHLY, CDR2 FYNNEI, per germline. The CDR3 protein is CASSVGRGYTGELFF. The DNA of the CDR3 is TGTGCCAGCAGTGTGGGCAGGGGGTACACCGGGGAGCTGTTTTTT.

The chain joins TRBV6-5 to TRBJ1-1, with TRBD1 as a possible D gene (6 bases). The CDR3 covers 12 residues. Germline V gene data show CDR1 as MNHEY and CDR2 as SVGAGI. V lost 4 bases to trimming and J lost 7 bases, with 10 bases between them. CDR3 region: CASSFPDSEAFF. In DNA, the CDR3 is TGTGCCAGCAGTTTCCCGGACAGTGAAGCTTTCTTT.

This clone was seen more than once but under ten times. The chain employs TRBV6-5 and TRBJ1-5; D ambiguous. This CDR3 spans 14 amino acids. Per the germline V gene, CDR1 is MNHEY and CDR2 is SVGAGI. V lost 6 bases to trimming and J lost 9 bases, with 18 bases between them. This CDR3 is CASSESRGHRPQHF. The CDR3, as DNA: TGTGCCAGCAGCGAGTCACGAGGGCATCGGCCCCAGCATTTT.

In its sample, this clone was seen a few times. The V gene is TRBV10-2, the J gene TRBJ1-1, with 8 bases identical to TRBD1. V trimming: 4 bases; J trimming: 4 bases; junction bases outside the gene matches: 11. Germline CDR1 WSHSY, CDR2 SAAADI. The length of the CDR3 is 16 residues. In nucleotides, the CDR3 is TGCGCCAGCAGTGTGGGCAGGGGGCGATTGGGCACTGAAGCTTTCTTT. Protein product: CASSVGRGRLGTEAFF.

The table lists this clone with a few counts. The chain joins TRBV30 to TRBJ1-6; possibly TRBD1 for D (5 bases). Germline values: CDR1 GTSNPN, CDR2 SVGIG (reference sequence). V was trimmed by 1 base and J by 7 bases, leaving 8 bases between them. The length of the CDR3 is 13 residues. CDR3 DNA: TGTGCCTGGAGTGCAGGGAGGAATTCACCCCTCCACTTT. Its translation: CAWSAGRNSPLHF.

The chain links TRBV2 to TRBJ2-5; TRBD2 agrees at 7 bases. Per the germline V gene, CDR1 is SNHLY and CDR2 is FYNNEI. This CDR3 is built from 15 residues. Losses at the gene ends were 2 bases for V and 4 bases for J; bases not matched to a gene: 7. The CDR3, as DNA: TGTGCCAGCAGTGAATTGGGCGGGGGAGGAGAGACCCAGTACTTC. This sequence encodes CASSELGGGGETQYF.